The 27 T cell receptor beta chains in this list originate from one sample, sequenced in a study of T cell changes during pregnancy in multiple sclerosis. Data came from immunoSEQ multiplex PCR; TCRdb stores just in-frame clones and leaves some out. This table has roughly 47,000 clones, 75% to 90% appearing once. This sample comprised CD8+ T cells from peripheral blood mononuclear cells, obtained in the second trimester of pregnancy. The receptor set was obtained from a female donor with multiple sclerosis, enrolled in a pregnancy study.

The table lists this clone with a count of one. CDR3 nucleotides: TGTGCCAGCAGCTTAGGGACCGGGGGGCCTGGCACAGATACGCAGTATTTT. Translated: CASSLGTGGPGTDTQYF. The V and J genes are TRBV11-1 and TRBJ2-3; TRBD2 is a possible D gene (7 bases). This CDR3 is built from 17 residues. From germline, CDR1 is SGHAT and CDR2 FQDESV (reference sequence). V lost 1 base and J lost 1, with 15 bases in between.

CDR3 amino acids: CASSITGVLGEQYF. CDR3 in DNA: TGTGCCAGTAGTATTACGGGGGTATTAGGAGAGCAGTACTTC. The chain is built from TRBV19 and TRBJ2-7, with a tentative D call TRBD2 (6 bases). This CDR3 contains 14 residues. Germline V gene lookup returns CDR1 LNHDA and CDR2 SQIVND (reference sequence). V was cut by 3 bases and J by 7 bases, with 16 bases left in between.

The chain combines TRBV29-1 with TRBJ2-3; D remains ambiguous. The CDR3 consists of 13 residues. V was clipped by 3 bases and J by 2 bases, with 9 bases between them. CDR1 is SQVTM, CDR2 ANQGSEA, per germline. The CDR3 DNA reads as TGCAGCGTTGAGGGCCAGTACACAGATACGCAGTATTTT. The encoded protein is CSVEGQYTDTQYF.

This chain connects TRBV28 to TRBJ2-5; possible D gene TRBD2, 6 bases. CDR3 size: 15 residues. V was trimmed by 5 bases and J by 1 base, leaving 14 bases between them. The germline V gene encodes CDR1 MDHEN and CDR2 SYDVKM. The CDR3 DNA is TGTGCCAGCAGTCTCCTCGGGGGAACCCAAGAGACCCAGTACTTC. Protein product: CASSLLGGTQETQYF.

The CDR3, as DNA: TGTGCCAGCAGTTCTTTGGCTAGCGGGGGGCCCAACTACTACGAGCAGTACTTC. It specifies CASSSLASGGPNYYEQYF. The chain couples TRBV27 to TRBJ2-7; TRBD2 agrees at 11 bases. V dropped 4 bases and J dropped 3; count of bases not matched to a gene: 14. The germline CDR1 and CDR2 sequences are MNHEY and SMNVEV (reference sequence). The CDR3 loop spans 18 amino acids.

V and J are TRBV15 and TRBJ2-3; 8 nucleotides line up with TRBD2. The CDR3 is made up of 18 amino acids. V shed 1 base and J 4 bases; nucleotides not matched to a gene: 13. Germline V gene sequence: CDR1 LNHNV, CDR2 YYDKDF (reference sequence). Here the CDR3 DNA reads TGTGCCACCAGCAGAGTAACCGAGGAGCGGGGGATTGCAGATACGCAGTATTTT. Translated: CATSRVTEERGIADTQYF.

This clone was picked up a small number of times. The V gene is TRBV11-2, the J gene TRBJ2-1, with 11 bases that match TRBD2. The CDR3 runs to 17 residues. V shed 0 bases and J 7 bases; nucleotides not matched to a gene: 8. Germline V gene data show CDR1 as SGHAT and CDR2 as FQNNGV. CDR3 sequence reads: CASSLDYTTSGANEQFF. In nucleotides, the CDR3 is TGTGCCAGCAGCTTAGATTACACGACTAGCGGGGCTAATGAGCAGTTCTTC.

Judged by abundance, this clone is medium-sized (0.01 to 0.1%). The gene calls are TRBV5-1 and TRBJ1-6, with 8 bases aligning to TRBD1. Losses at the gene ends were 4 bases for V and 6 bases for J; bases not matched to a gene: 12. The CDR3 is 17 residues long. In germline, CDR1 is SGHRS, CDR2 YFSETQ. CDR3: CASSTSGQGMINSPLHF. CDR3 bases: TGCGCCAGCAGCACATCCGGACAGGGTATGATTAATTCACCCCTCCACTTT.

V and J are TRBV12-5 and TRBJ2-2; TRBD2 aligns across 11 bases. V shed 6 bases, J shed 3 bases, and the junction held 6 bases outside the gene matches. Germline CDR1 LGHNT, CDR2 FRNRAP. CDR3 length: 16 amino acids. CDR3 in DNA: TGTGCTAGTGGCGCTACTAGCGGGGGCTACACCGGGGAGCTGTTTTTT. It encodes CASGATSGGYTGELFF.

This clone came up once. The genes are TRBV5-8 and TRBJ1-4, with D possibly matching TRBD1 (5 bases). CDR1 is SGHTS and CDR2 is YDEGEE in the germline V gene. Trimming stripped 4 bases from V and 6 bases from J, with 7 bases between. The CDR3 has 12 amino acids. CDR3 residues: CASSMTDEKLFF. The DNA of the CDR3 is TGTGCCAGCAGCATGACAGATGAAAAACTGTTTTTT.

The rearrangement uses TRBV4-1 and TRBJ2-7; 7 nucleotides match TRBD2. The germline gives CDR1 MGHRA, CDR2 YSYEKL. After removal of 1 base from V and 1 base from J, the junction contained 4 bases not matched to a gene. This CDR3 has 15 amino acids. This chain's CDR3 is CASSQVPGGSYEQYF. The CDR3 DNA reads TGCGCCAGCAGCCAAGTTCCGGGGGGATCCTACGAGCAGTACTTC.

The rearrangement links TRBV15 to TRBJ1-5; possibly TRBD1 for D (5 bases). Germline CDR1 reads LNHNV; CDR2 reads YYDKDF (reference sequence). With 5 bases removed from V and 2 bases from J, the gap between germline ends came to 16 bases. CDR3 length: 16 amino acids. The CDR3 bases are TGTGCCACCAGCGCGGGACCTATGGGTGGCAATCAGCCCCAGCATTTT. Translation: CATSAGPMGGNQPQHF. Full variable domain (missing parts from reference TRBV15 and TRBJ1-5): DAMVIQNPRYQVTQFGKPVTLSCSQTLNHNVMYWYQQKSSQAPKLLFHYYDKDFNNEADTPDNFQSRRPNTSFCFLDIRSPGLGDTAMYLCATSAGPMGGNQPQHFGDGTRLSIL.

This chain uses TRBV7-6 with TRBJ2-2; 7 bases match TRBD1. There are 15 residues in the CDR3. With 3 bases clipped from V and 5 bases from J, the junction kept 6 bases outside the gene matches. Germline V gene sequence: CDR1 SGHVS, CDR2 FNYEAQ. The CDR3: CASSFEGGGTGELFF. The CDR3 DNA follows: TGTGCCAGCAGCTTTGAAGGGGGCGGGACCGGGGAGCTGTTTTTT.

The DNA for the CDR3 is TGTGCCAGCAGCACCGGATCTAGAGCCTACGAGCAGTACTTC. The encoded protein is CASSTGSRAYEQYF. The chain links TRBV9 to TRBJ2-7; D not certain. Deletions cut 4 bases from V and 2 bases from J, with 13 bases between. This CDR3 is built from 14 residues. The germline V gene encodes CDR1 SGDLS and CDR2 YYNGEE.

The rearrangement joins TRBV6-5 to TRBJ2-3; the match to TRBD2 covers 7 bases. Germline assignment: CDR1 MNHEY and CDR2 SVGAGI. V lost 0 bases, J lost 6 bases, and 6 bases stayed unmatched. The CDR3 covers 15 residues. The CDR3 DNA sequence: TGTGCCAGCAGTTACTCGATGGCTAGCGGCGATACGCAGTATTTT. This encodes CASSYSMASGDTQYF.

In its sample, this clone was seen once. The chain employs TRBV6-5 and TRBJ1-2; 7 positions match TRBD1. This CDR3 has 14 amino acids. After removal of 5 bases from V and 5 bases from J, the junction contained 8 bases not matched to a gene. Germline values: CDR1 MNHEY, CDR2 SVGAGI. The chain's CDR3 is CASSPQTGLYGYTF. The DNA of the CDR3 is TGTGCCAGCAGTCCTCAGACAGGGCTGTATGGCTACACCTTC.

V usage is TRBV10-1 and J usage is TRBJ2-1; 7 nucleotides agree with TRBD2. The CDR3 totals 14 residues. Trimming took 2 bases from V and 7 from J; bases not matched to a gene: 5. Germline assignment: CDR1 WNHNN and CDR2 SYGVQD (reference sequence). In DNA, the CDR3 is TGCGCCAGCAGTGAGGGGTCCGGGGGGAATGAGCAGTTCTTC. Translating gives CASSEGSGGNEQFF.

The gene calls are TRBV10-3 and TRBJ2-3, with 11 bases that match TRBD2. From germline, CDR1 is ENHRY and CDR2 SYGVKD. This CDR3 is built from 15 residues. Losses at the gene ends were 2 bases for V and 6 bases for J; bases not matched to a gene: 4. CDR3 DNA: TGTGCCATCAGTGAGATGCTAGCGGGGGGTGATACGCAGTATTTT. This codes for CAISEMLAGGDTQYF.

The V and J genes are TRBV9 and TRBJ2-1, with a tentative D call TRBD2 (5 bases). The CDR3 is made up of 17 amino acids. Trimming cost V 3 bases and J 0 bases, with 16 bases left between them. The germline CDR1 and CDR2 sequences are SGDLS and YYNGEE. The CDR3 here is CASSAGSGEGSYNEQFF. The CDR3 nucleotides read TGTGCCAGCAGCGCGGGGTCCGGGGAAGGCTCCTACAATGAGCAGTTCTTC.

The V call is TRBV5-4, the J call TRBJ2-1; TRBD2 agrees at 12 bases. Germline CDR1 reads SGHNT; CDR2 reads YYREEE (reference sequence). The CDR3 length is 15 residues. V lost 5 bases to trimming and J lost 4 bases; unmatched junction nucleotides: 4. The CDR3 spells CASRTSGGLYNEQFF. The CDR3 nucleotides read TGTGCCAGCAGGACTAGCGGGGGCCTATACAATGAGCAGTTCTTC.

The chain joins TRBV19 to TRBJ2-5; TRBD2 aligns across 7 bases. J was trimmed by 1 base and V by 1 base; bases with no gene match: 3. Germline CDR1 LNHDA, CDR2 SQIVND (reference sequence). There are 15 residues in the CDR3. The CDR3 coding sequence is TGTGCCAGTAGTATAGGTCTAGCGGTCCAAGAGACCCAGTACTTC. This encodes CASSIGLAVQETQYF. Full variable domain (outside the CDR3, taken from reference TRBV19 and TRBJ2-5): DGGITQSPKYLFRKEGQNVTLSCEQNLNHDAMYWYRQDPGQGLRLIYYSQIVNDFQKGDIAEGYSVSREKKESFPLTVTSAQKNPTAFYLCASSIGLAVQETQYFGPGTRLLVL.

V is TRBV27 and J is TRBJ1-6; D ambiguous. Trimming stripped 7 bases from V and 9 bases from J, with 22 bases between. CDR3 length equals 16 residues. CDR1 MNHEY and CDR2 SMNVEV come from the germline V gene (reference sequence). The CDR3 DNA reads TGTGCCAGCACCGGTGGATTCCTTGGGCCGTCTTCACCCCTCCACTTT. Protein product: CASTGGFLGPSSPLHF.

J is TRBJ1-1 and V is TRBV13; 9 bases are a match to TRBD1. This CDR3 has 16 amino acids. Germline assignment: CDR1 PRHDT and CDR2 FYEKMQ (reference sequence). Trimming at V came to 5 bases and at J to 1 base, leaving 8 bases not matched to a gene. The chain's CDR3 is CASSPDGTGQNTEAFF. Written as DNA, the CDR3 is TGTGCCAGCAGCCCGGACGGGACAGGGCAGAACACTGAAGCTTTCTTT.

This chain joins TRBV2 and TRBJ2-1, with 7 bases lining up with TRBD1. The V and J ends lost 6 bases and 2 bases, in that order; junction bases with no gene match: 7. This CDR3 has 15 amino acids. Germline CDR1 is SNHLY and CDR2 is FYNNEI. In DNA, the CDR3 is TGTGCCAGCAGAAACCGGGACAGTCCCTACAATGAGCAGTTCTTC. Protein: CASRNRDSPYNEQFF.

The chain uses TRBV2 and TRBJ1-2, with D hard to call. Looked up from germline, CDR1 is SNHLY and CDR2 is FYNNEI. With 5 bases removed from V and 7 bases from J, the gap between germline ends came to 14 bases. This CDR3 contains 13 residues. CDR3 sequence: CASSPGRTAGYTF. In DNA, the CDR3 is TGTGCCAGCAGTCCTGGGAGGACGGCTGGCTACACCTTC.

This sequence joins TRBV11-2 and TRBJ1-1; D remains unclear. Trimming shortened V by 1 base and J by 1 base, and 7 bases separated the two germline ends. Germline CDR1 SGHAT, CDR2 FQNNGV. CDR3 length: 14 residues. CDR3 amino acids: CASSLGSKNTEAFF. The DNA of the CDR3 is TGTGCCAGCAGCTTAGGTTCTAAGAACACTGAAGCTTTCTTT.

V and J are TRBV30 and TRBJ1-5, with D maybe TRBD1 (6 bases). V was shortened by 0 bases and J by 6 bases, with 9 bases between the two germline ends. The CDR3 spans 13 residues. Germline-derived CDR1 and CDR2 are GTSNPN and SVGIG (reference sequence). This CDR3 reads CAWSVQGAQPQHF. The CDR3 DNA follows: TGTGCCTGGAGTGTACAGGGAGCTCAGCCCCAGCATTTT.